This paragraph reports one T cell receptor beta chain. The target antigen is unknown. V dropped 4 bases and J dropped 5 bases, with 4 bases sitting between them. The CDR3 is 11 residues long. CDR1 and CDR2 (germline): SGHRS, YFSETQ. This specimen comes from a study of shared clonotypes between healthy human individuals. Study-level results: The authors expected sequencing depth to affect clonotype sharing among donors. Clonotypes that were shared across a handful of donors made up roughly 5.2% of naive CD4 clonotypes.

The assay used deep level. Authors' processing steps: Junction-only sequences without quality scores were provided by ImmunoSEQ, so filtering was different. Sequencing used immunoSEQ multiplex PCR; TCRdb keeps in-frame clones, though not all of them. V and J calls and clone size are as listed in that table; D and trimming were resolved from the DNA. Among some 2.4 million clones listed, over 85% were seen once. The rearrangement joins TRBV5-1 to TRBJ2-1; the D is unclear. Source material: naive CD4+ T cells from PBMCs. The subset denotes: CD45RA+ positively selected. The TCR was taken from a man aged 18 to 29 in good health. Some clones in this sample may be carry-over from other donors' samples. CDR3 bases: TGCGCCAGCAGCGGGGACAATGAGCAGTTCTTC. It is translated as CASSGDNEQFF.